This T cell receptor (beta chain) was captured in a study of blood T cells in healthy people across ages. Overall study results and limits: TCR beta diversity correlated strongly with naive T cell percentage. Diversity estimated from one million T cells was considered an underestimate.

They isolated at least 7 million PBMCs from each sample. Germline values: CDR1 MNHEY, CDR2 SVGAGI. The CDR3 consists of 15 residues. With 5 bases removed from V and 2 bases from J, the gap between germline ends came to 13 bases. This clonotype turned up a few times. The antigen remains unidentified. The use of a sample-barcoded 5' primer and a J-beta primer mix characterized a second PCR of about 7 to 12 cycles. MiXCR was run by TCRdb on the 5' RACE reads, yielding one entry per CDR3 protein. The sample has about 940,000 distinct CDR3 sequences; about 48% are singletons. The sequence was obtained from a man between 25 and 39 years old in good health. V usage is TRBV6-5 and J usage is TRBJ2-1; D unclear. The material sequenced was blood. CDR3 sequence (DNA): TGTGCCAGCAGTCCCTCTTCGGCCCCCTACAATGAGCAGTTCTTC. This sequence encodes CASSPSSAPYNEQFF.